This is a list of T cell receptor beta chains from one sample in a study of beta chain features in type 1 diabetes. Clones were read by immunoSEQ multiplex PCR, and TCRdb kept only the in-frame ones, dropping some. This table holds 90,000 to 110,000 clones, 30% to 40% found once. The specimen was stem cell memory CD4+ T cells from blood. The receptors come from a woman aged 18-29 years in good health. Each CDR3 is given with its conserved first and last residue. D genes are given only for firm matches. The size of a clone is reported for some rows only, either as once, few or many, or as a class for expanded clones.

d_gene: TRBD2; abundance: few; v_gene: TRBV7-6; j_gene: TRBJ2-5; CDR3nt: TGTGCCAGCAGCTTAGATATAATAGCGGGAGGGCCGTCGGAGACCCAGTACTTC; CDR3aa: CASSLDIIAGGPSETQYF
d_gene: -; abundance: -; v_gene: TRBV19; j_gene: TRBJ2-1; CDR3nt: TGTGCCAGTAATCGACAGGGGAGGGATGAGCAGTTCTTC; CDR3aa: CASNRQGRDEQFF
d_gene: -; abundance: -; v_gene: TRBV7-9; j_gene: TRBJ2-1; CDR3nt: TGTGCCAGCAGCCGGCAGGACATTGAGCAGTTCTTC; CDR3aa: CASSRQDIEQFF
d_gene: -; abundance: -; v_gene: TRBV6-5; j_gene: TRBJ2-7; CDR3nt: TGTGCCAGCAGTTCCAACCACAGGGTGAAGAACGAGCAGTACTTC; CDR3aa: CASSSNHRVKNEQYF
d_gene: -; abundance: -; v_gene: TRBV6-5; j_gene: TRBJ2-5; CDR3nt: TGTGCCAGCAGTTACTCGGGGCAGCTAAGGGAGACCCAGTACTTC; CDR3aa: CASSYSGQLRETQYF
d_gene: -; abundance: few; v_gene: TRBV5-1; j_gene: TRBJ2-7; CDR3nt: TGCGCCAGCACACCAGCGGGCGACTCCTACGAGCAGTACTTC; CDR3aa: CASTPAGDSYEQYF
d_gene: TRBD2; abundance: few; v_gene: TRBV18; j_gene: TRBJ2-7; CDR3nt: TGTGCCAGCTCACTCGGGGGGTTCCACGAGCAGTACTTC; CDR3aa: CASSLGGFHEQYF
d_gene: -; abundance: -; v_gene: TRBV28; j_gene: TRBJ1-1; CDR3nt: TGTGCCAGCACCGTCCGGGGGACTGAAGCTTTCTTT; CDR3aa: CASTVRGTEAFF
d_gene: TRBD1; abundance: -; v_gene: TRBV7-9; j_gene: TRBJ2-5; CDR3nt: TGTGCCAGCAGCTCGGGACAGGGTCTAGGAGAGACCCAGTACTTC; CDR3aa: CASSSGQGLGETQYF
d_gene: TRBD2; abundance: -; v_gene: TRBV7-2; j_gene: TRBJ2-2; CDR3nt: TGTGCCAGCAGCCAGGGGACTAGCGGAAACACCGGGGAGCTGTTTTTT; CDR3aa: CASSQGTSGNTGELFF
d_gene: TRBD1; abundance: -; v_gene: TRBV7-9; j_gene: TRBJ1-6; CDR3nt: TGTGCCAGCAGCTGGACAGGGTGGTCTTCACCCCTCCACTTT; CDR3aa: CASSWTGWSSPLHF
d_gene: -; abundance: -; v_gene: TRBV11-2; j_gene: TRBJ2-2; CDR3nt: TGTGCCAGCAGCTTACGGGGCACCGGGGAGCTGTTTTTT; CDR3aa: CASSLRGTGELFF
d_gene: TRBD2; abundance: -; v_gene: TRBV19; j_gene: TRBJ2-1; CDR3nt: TGTGCCAGTAGTATCCCAGGACTAGCGGGGTACAATGAGCAGTTCTTC; CDR3aa: CASSIPGLAGYNEQFF
d_gene: -; abundance: -; v_gene: TRBV27; j_gene: TRBJ1-2; CDR3nt: TGTGCCAGCAGTGCGCGAAACTCGCCCTATGGCTACACCTTC; CDR3aa: CASSARNSPYGYTF
d_gene: -; abundance: -; v_gene: TRBV19; j_gene: TRBJ1-2; CDR3nt: TGTGCCAGTAGTATGTTAGCCCCTCCGGGCGGGGGCTACACCTTC; CDR3aa: CASSMLAPPGGGYTF
d_gene: TRBD1; abundance: -; v_gene: TRBV30; j_gene: TRBJ2-7; CDR3nt: TGTGCCTGGAGTGGACAGGGCTACGAGCAGTACTTC; CDR3aa: CAWSGQGYEQYF
d_gene: -; abundance: -; v_gene: TRBV18; j_gene: TRBJ2-1; CDR3nt: TGTGCCAGCCAAGAGGTGGCGGGTGTGTTCTTC; CDR3aa: CASQEVAGVFF
d_gene: TRBD1; abundance: -; v_gene: TRBV2; j_gene: TRBJ2-7; CDR3nt: TGTGCCAGCAGTGCCGGGACAGGGGAGGGCTACGAGCAGTACTTC; CDR3aa: CASSAGTGEGYEQYF
d_gene: TRBD2; abundance: -; v_gene: TRBV28; j_gene: TRBJ2-5; CDR3nt: TGTGCCAGCAGAATGTCCACTAGCGCCCAAGAGACCCAGTACTTC; CDR3aa: CASRMSTSAQETQYF
d_gene: -; abundance: few; v_gene: TRBV4-2; j_gene: TRBJ2-5; CDR3nt: TGTGCCAGCAGCCAAGATTCACGTGAGAGATATCAAGAGACCCAGTACTTC; CDR3aa: CASSQDSRERYQETQYF
d_gene: -; abundance: once; v_gene: TRBV4-1; j_gene: TRBJ1-5; CDR3nt: TGCGCCAGCAGCCAAGCAGGGGTTGGGGGCAATCAGCCCCAGCATTTT; CDR3aa: CASSQAGVGGNQPQHF
d_gene: TRBD1; abundance: few; v_gene: TRBV5-6; j_gene: TRBJ1-1; CDR3nt: TGTGCCAGCAGCTTGATAGGGACAGGCATCCTAAGTGAAGCTTTCTTT; CDR3aa: CASSLIGTGILSEAFF
d_gene: TRBD1; abundance: few; v_gene: TRBV7-6; j_gene: TRBJ2-1; CDR3nt: TGTGCCAGCAGCTCCCGGGGAAGCTCAGGGGGTGAGCAGTTCTTC; CDR3aa: CASSSRGSSGGEQFF
d_gene: TRBD2; abundance: -; v_gene: TRBV4-3; j_gene: TRBJ2-5; CDR3nt: TGCGCCAGCAGCCAAAGGCTAGCGGGAGTTGGAGGAGAGACCCAGTACTTC; CDR3aa: CASSQRLAGVGGETQYF
d_gene: -; abundance: few; v_gene: TRBV7-3; j_gene: TRBJ2-2; CDR3nt: TGTGCCAGCAGCTACCGACATAACACCGGGGAGCTGTTTTTT; CDR3aa: CASSYRHNTGELFF
d_gene: -; abundance: -; v_gene: TRBV7-2; j_gene: TRBJ2-7; CDR3nt: TGTGCCAGCAGCTTTTTCGGGAGCGATTTCTACGAGCAGTACTTC; CDR3aa: CASSFFGSDFYEQYF
d_gene: -; abundance: -; v_gene: TRBV18; j_gene: TRBJ1-2; CDR3nt: TGTGCCAGCTCTCCGGGCTATGGCTACACCTTC; CDR3aa: CASSPGYGYTF
d_gene: -; abundance: few; v_gene: TRBV30; j_gene: TRBJ2-7; CDR3nt: TGTGCCTGGAGGCCCGGAGGGAGCTCCTACGAGCAGTACTTC; CDR3aa: CAWRPGGSSYEQYF
d_gene: -; abundance: -; v_gene: TRBV7-9; j_gene: TRBJ1-4; CDR3nt: TGTGCCAGCAGCTTAAGGGGTAATGAAAAACTGTTTTTT; CDR3aa: CASSLRGNEKLFF
d_gene: TRBD2; abundance: -; v_gene: TRBV9; j_gene: TRBJ2-1; CDR3nt: TGTGCCAGCAGCGGGGGAGGGAGTGGGGCCTACAATGAGCAGTTCTTC; CDR3aa: CASSGGGSGAYNEQFF
d_gene: -; abundance: -; v_gene: TRBV7-2; j_gene: TRBJ2-7; CDR3nt: TGTGCCAGCAGCGCAAGAGGGCAGCCCTCCTACGAGCAGTACTTC; CDR3aa: CASSARGQPSYEQYF
d_gene: TRBD2; abundance: -; v_gene: TRBV6-5; j_gene: TRBJ2-5; CDR3nt: TGTGCCAGCAAAATAGCGGGCGGGGAGACCCAGTACTTC; CDR3aa: CASKIAGGETQYF
d_gene: TRBD2; abundance: -; v_gene: TRBV7-9; j_gene: TRBJ2-1; CDR3nt: TGTGCCAGCCGCCGGGGACTATCCTCCAATGAGCAGTTCTTC; CDR3aa: CASRRGLSSNEQFF
d_gene: -; abundance: few; v_gene: TRBV18; j_gene: TRBJ2-1; CDR3nt: TGTGCCAGCTCACCAACCACGGGATCCTACAATGAGCAGTTCTTC; CDR3aa: CASSPTTGSYNEQFF
d_gene: TRBD1; abundance: few; v_gene: TRBV30; j_gene: TRBJ2-7; CDR3nt: TGTGCCTGGAGTATCGGACAGGGGACCCACGAGCAGTACTTC; CDR3aa: CAWSIGQGTHEQYF
d_gene: -; abundance: -; v_gene: TRBV11-2; j_gene: TRBJ1-1; CDR3nt: TGTGCCAGCAGCTTAGCGGGGAACACTGAAGCTTTCTTT; CDR3aa: CASSLAGNTEAFF
d_gene: -; abundance: -; v_gene: TRBV7-6; j_gene: TRBJ2-1; CDR3nt: TGTGCCAGCAGCAGGGGTTATGCCTACAATGAGCAGTTCTTC; CDR3aa: CASSRGYAYNEQFF
d_gene: TRBD1; abundance: -; v_gene: TRBV28; j_gene: TRBJ1-4; CDR3nt: TGTGCCAGCAAGACAGGGACGGGAAAACTGTTTTTT; CDR3aa: CASKTGTGKLFF
d_gene: -; abundance: -; v_gene: TRBV7-9; j_gene: TRBJ2-6; CDR3nt: TGTGCCAGCAGCTTTCTAACAGGGCGTAGGGCTGGGGCCAACGTCCTGACTTTC; CDR3aa: CASSFLTGRRAGANVLTF
d_gene: TRBD2; abundance: few; v_gene: TRBV18; j_gene: TRBJ2-7; CDR3nt: TGTGCCAGCTCATCTATCACCGGGACTAGCGGGACGAACGAGCAGTACTTC; CDR3aa: CASSSITGTSGTNEQYF
d_gene: -; abundance: few; v_gene: TRBV11-2; j_gene: TRBJ1-1; CDR3nt: TGTGCCAGCAGGACAGACGGGGGGAAGAACACTGAAGCTTTCTTT; CDR3aa: CASRTDGGKNTEAFF
d_gene: TRBD1; abundance: few; v_gene: TRBV7-2; j_gene: TRBJ2-2; CDR3nt: TGTGCCAGCAGCTCCCGTCCCCCGCAGACAGGGGCGAACACCGGGGAGCTGTTTTTT; CDR3aa: CASSSRPPQTGANTGELFF
d_gene: TRBD2; abundance: -; v_gene: TRBV7-2; j_gene: TRBJ2-7; CDR3nt: TGTGCCAGCAGCCCTCAACCCGCGGGGGCCTACGAGCAGTACTTC; CDR3aa: CASSPQPAGAYEQYF
d_gene: TRBD2; abundance: -; v_gene: TRBV28; j_gene: TRBJ2-1; CDR3nt: TGTGCCAGCAGTCTCCTTAGCGGGAGCTCCTACAATGAGCAGTTCTTC; CDR3aa: CASSLLSGSSYNEQFF
d_gene: -; abundance: -; v_gene: TRBV28; j_gene: TRBJ1-4; CDR3nt: TGTGCCAGCAGTTCAGGGGAAGATCCTAATGAAAAACTGTTTTTT; CDR3aa: CASSSGEDPNEKLFF
d_gene: TRBD2; abundance: -; v_gene: TRBV11-1; j_gene: TRBJ2-3; CDR3nt: TGTGCCAGCAGCCCTTCGACTAGCGGGACTGGAAATACGCAGTATTTT; CDR3aa: CASSPSTSGTGNTQYF
d_gene: -; abundance: -; v_gene: TRBV6-6; j_gene: TRBJ2-2; CDR3nt: TGTGCCAGCAAGGCGGGGCACACCGGGGAGCTGTTTTTT; CDR3aa: CASKAGHTGELFF
d_gene: TRBD1; abundance: -; v_gene: TRBV6-1; j_gene: TRBJ2-1; CDR3nt: TGTGCCAGCAGGGCCTGGGACAGGGGCGGCAATGAGCAGTTCTTC; CDR3aa: CASRAWDRGGNEQFF
d_gene: TRBD2; abundance: -; v_gene: TRBV28; j_gene: TRBJ2-7; CDR3nt: TGTGCCAGCAGTCCGGGACTAGCGGGAGCGTTCGAGCAGTACTTC; CDR3aa: CASSPGLAGAFEQYF
d_gene: -; abundance: few; v_gene: TRBV28; j_gene: TRBJ1-2; CDR3nt: TGTGCCAGCAGTCAAGACACGTATGGCTACACCTTC; CDR3aa: CASSQDTYGYTF
d_gene: -; abundance: few; v_gene: TRBV5-1; j_gene: TRBJ2-1; CDR3nt: TGCGCCAGCAGCTTGGTCGGTAGTGAGCAGTTCTTC; CDR3aa: CASSLVGSEQFF
d_gene: -; abundance: few; v_gene: TRBV5-1; j_gene: TRBJ2-7; CDR3nt: TGCGCCAGCAGCTTGGACAGGGCGGACGAGCAGTACTTC; CDR3aa: CASSLDRADEQYF
d_gene: -; abundance: -; v_gene: TRBV30; j_gene: TRBJ2-2; CDR3nt: TGTGCCTGGAGAACTCCGGGAATAAACACCGGGGAGCTGTTTTTT; CDR3aa: CAWRTPGINTGELFF
d_gene: TRBD1; abundance: -; v_gene: TRBV27; j_gene: TRBJ1-1; CDR3nt: TGTGCCAGCAGTTCCAATCACAGGGGGCTAAAGACGCGGGGGAACACTGAAGCTTTCTTT; CDR3aa: CASSSNHRGLKTRGNTEAFF